This TCR beta chain is from a study of blood T cell repertoires in COVID-19. The wider study: The origin of the acute and convalescent COVID-19 samples was the United States, Italy and Spain. The cDNA or gDNA used as material had been derived from T cells, B-cell-depleted T cells, or PBMCs.

CDR3 length equals 14 residues. With V trimmed by 3 bases and J by 6 bases, 5 bases remained unmatched. CDR1 is DFQATT, CDR2 SNEGSKA, per germline (reference sequence). In the original analysis: By means of reference gene primer amplification, nucleated cell counts were estimated. Some clones are missing from TCRdb's copy, which holds only in-frame ones; the method was immunoSEQ multiplex PCR. Clone size and the V and J calls come from that table; the DNA yielded D and trimming. The sample holds 380,000 or so clones, roughly 86% seen once. The source material was peripheral blood. The TCR comes from a human donor with acute or convalescent COVID-19. The donor label of this sample is uncertain. The genes are TRBV20-1 and TRBJ2-1; 10 bases line up with TRBD2. The CDR3 loop is CSASLQRGGNEQFF. CDR3 DNA: TGCAGTGCTAGTCTCCAGCGGGGGGGCAATGAGCAGTTCTTC.